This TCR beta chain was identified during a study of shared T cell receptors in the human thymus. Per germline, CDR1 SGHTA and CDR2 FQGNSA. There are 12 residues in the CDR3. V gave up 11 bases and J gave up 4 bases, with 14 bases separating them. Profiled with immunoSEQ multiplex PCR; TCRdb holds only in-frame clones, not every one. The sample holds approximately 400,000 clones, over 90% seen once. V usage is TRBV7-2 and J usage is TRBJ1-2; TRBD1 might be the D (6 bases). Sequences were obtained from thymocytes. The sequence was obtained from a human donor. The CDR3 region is CAARRQAYGYTF. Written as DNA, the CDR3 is TGTGCCGCCCGTCGACAGGCCTATGGCTACACCTTC.